This TCR gamma chain was identified during a study of gamma-delta T cells after stem cell transplantation. With CATT, TCRdb re-called clones from the RT-PCR reads. The data show about 5,000 gamma-chain clones, with more than 15% seen just once and 3.5% held by the top ten. From germline, CDR1 is VTNTFY and CDR2 YDVSTARD (reference sequence). V trimming: 1 base; J trimming: 0 bases; junction bases outside the gene matches: 3. The CDR3 spans 14 residues. This clonotype was sampled from a human donor. It is not recorded whose cells these are; they may come from a transplant donor. Source material: gamma-delta T cells. This chain links TRGV3 with TRGJ1 or TRGJ2. The CDR3 loop is CATWDSGNYYKKLF. The CDR3 DNA reads TGTGCCACCTGGGACAGCGGGAATTATTATAAGAAACTCTTT.